This T cell receptor (beta chain) was captured in a study of CD8 T cells in Susac syndrome. Study context: Among sequenced Susac syndrome patients, 5 or 6 had active disease and eight or nine were in remission.

Reverse transcription of roughly 0.5 to 1 ug RNA was performed with random hexamers. TCRdb independently ran MiXCR on the immunoSEQ multiplex PCR reads; one entry per CDR3 protein. The sample lists some 250,000 distinct CDR3 sequences; almost 97% were seen once. About this clonotype itself: Its target is unknown.

Study-wide results and limits: The study conceded that relatively few individuals underwent its TCR sequencing and HLA analysis.

The CDR3 contains 11 residues. Between the trimmed V and J ends, which lost 3 bases and 8 bases, there was a span of 10 bases. Germline V gives CDR1 SQVTM, CDR2 ANQGSEA. This chain joins TRBV29-1 and TRBJ1-2, with D hard to call. The source is a human donor with Susac syndrome. The source material was CD4+ T cells from PBMCs. CDR3 residues: CSVDSRSGYTF. For the CDR3, the DNA is TGCAGCGTTGACTCGCGCTCGGGCTACACCTTC.